Listed here is a single T cell receptor beta chain. The antigen this receptor binds is unknown. It has no much larger one-base neighbor in the sample; base qualities were not kept. The data are from a study of siplizumab effects on memory and regulatory T cells (dated by TCRdb to the late 2010s). Concerning the study at large: The study looked at the effect of siplizumab, an anti-CD2 antibody, on alloreactive T-cell subsets in allogeneic mixed lymphocyte reactions made from human PBMCs.

General study outcomes and caveats: Among mappable alloreactive CD4+ clones, the Treg-derived fraction averaged around 70% with siplizumab versus about 27% in control reactions. Whether proliferating Tregs from siplizumab cultures were suppressive was not functionally confirmed. Because sequences at frequencies below about 10^-5 were poorly captured, only a minor fraction of alloreactive clones could be mapped back to unstimulated subsets. Siplizumab significantly lowered the cumulative frequency of alloreactive sequences that could be traced to unstimulated CD4+ memory T cells. Greater diversity appeared to be present in unstimulated naive T cells than in memory T cells, and a substantial contribution to the alloresponse seemed to be made by naive cells. Roughly 80-95% of proliferating CD4+ or CD8+ clones could not be assigned a naive or memory phenotype.

Sorted unstimulated T cells, along with proliferating T cells recovered from mixed lymphocyte reactions, underwent TCRbeta CDR3 sequencing. Fresh whole blood from nine to eleven HLA-typed healthy donors served as the source for isolating PBMCs. To map where alloreactive clones came from, CD4+ non-regulatory T cells in the unstimulated state were FACS-sorted. The library was prepared using the immunoSEQ multiplex PCR assay. About 9.1 x 10^4 TCR templates per sample were assayed on the deep sequencing platform. Genomic DNA extracted from sorted T cells was used for TCRbeta CDR3 sequencing. The original pipeline was this. The R programming language was used for clonal analysis of the TCRbeta CDR3 data. Comparing unstimulated samples against CFSE-low samples taken after the reaction was how alloreactive CD4+ and CD8+ clones were defined. Alloreactive CD4+ clones were assigned to regulatory or non-regulatory origin by matching sequences to sorted unstimulated Treg and non-Treg repertoires. TCRdb stores this immuneACCESS table with in-frame sequences only. Part of the clones is absent; in the studies checked, under half of the shortfall reflects unresolved V genes, and no reason is known for the rest. V, J and clone size are those of that table, while D and trimming were read from the DNA. The sample has about 120,000 clones on record, approximately 94% of them singletons. Under 2% of the sample is in the top ten clones.

The source is a human donor in good health. The sample was non-Treg CD4+ T cells sorted from blood. The cell subset or site label, as the study defines it: FACS-sorted unstimulated CD4+ non-regulatory T cells.

The nucleotide sequence reads TGTGCTAGTGCCCTGACACCAGCCTACGAGCAGTACTTC. Its amino acids are CASALTPAYEQYF. The chain is encoded by TRBV12-5 joined to TRBJ2-7, with no confidently assigned D gene. CDR1 and CDR2 are drawn from the germline V gene: LGHNT, FRNRAP. The CDR3 contains 13 residues, cysteine and phenylalanine counted. Only the CDR3 part of the read is kept: 39 bases, read in frame from the first base. A distance of 12 bases separates the germline ends of V and J, which lose 7 bases and 2 bases respectively. Reference TRBV12-5 and TRBJ2-7 genes cover what lies past the CDR3, so the full variable domain is DARVTQTPRHKVTEMGQEVTMRCQPILGHNTVFWYRQTMMQGLELLAYFRNRAPLDDSGMPKDRFSAEMPDATLATLKIQPSEPRDSAVYFCASALTPAYEQYFGPGTRLTVT.